This is a list of T cell receptor beta chains from one sample in a study of neurological immune-mediated disorders. TCRdb analysed the 5' RACE reads with MiXCR anew, one entry per CDR3 protein. The sample lists more than 70,000 distinct CDR3 sequences; around 10% were seen once. The sequenced material came from PBMCs. Receptors were obtained from a man aged 35 to 55 in good health. Both conserved end residues are part of each CDR3. The D gene is left open where the match is weak. Some rows have no size entry. The others give once, few or many, or a class for an expanded clone.

v_gene	d_gene	j_gene	abundance	CDR3nt	CDR3aa
TRBV20-1	.	TRBJ1-5	many	TGCAGTGCTAGTACCGTACCCGGACAGAGCGATCAGCCCCAGCATTTT	CSASTVPGQSDQPQHF
TRBV19	.	TRBJ2-1	many	TGTGCCAGTAGTATTAGCGGTGCCTACAATGAGCAGTTCTTC	CASSISGAYNEQFF
TRBV9	.	TRBJ2-5	many	TGTGCCAGCAACAGGGCGGGTCAAGAGACCCAGTACTTC	CASNRAGQETQYF
TRBV15	.	TRBJ1-1	many	TGTGCCACCAGCAGGCCTACCCCTGGGACCACTGAAGCTTTCTTT	CATSRPTPGTTEAFF
TRBV7-3	TRBD2	TRBJ2-1	many	TGTGCCAGCAGCTCGTCATCTAGCGGGGGAACTTACAATGAGCAGTTCTTC	CASSSSSSGGTYNEQFF
TRBV7-2	TRBD1	TRBJ1-2	many	TGTGCCAGCAGCTTAACGACAGGGTCCTATGGCTACACCTTC	CASSLTTGSYGYTF
TRBV20-1	.	TRBJ2-7	many	TGCAGTGCTAGAGATCGCGGGTTCACCTACGAGCAGTACTTC	CSARDRGFTYEQYF
TRBV25-1	TRBD2	TRBJ2-7	.	TGTGCCAGCAGTGAGACTAGCGGGGAGTCCTACGAGCAGTACTTC	CASSETSGESYEQYF
TRBV2	.	TRBJ2-3	many	TGTGCCAGCAGAGGACTAAGGGATACGCAGTATTTT	CASRGLRDTQYF
TRBV16	.	TRBJ2-7	.	TGTGCCAGCAGCCCCCTCCGGCCCTCGGGTCAAATTTACGAGCAGTACTTC	CASSPLRPSGQIYEQYF
TRBV28	.	TRBJ2-6	many	TGTGCCAGCAGTTTCGCCAGTCGCTCTGGGGCCAACGTCCTGACTTTC	CASSFASRSGANVLTF
TRBV14	.	TRBJ1-1	many	TGTGCCAGCAGCCCCAGGGCAGGAACCAACACTGAAGCTTTCTTT	CASSPRAGTNTEAFF
TRBV7-2	.	TRBJ1-3	many	TGTGCCAGCAGCTTAGGAGACCGAAGGGGGGACACCATATATTTT	CASSLGDRRGDTIYF
TRBV5-1	.	TRBJ1-1	many	TGCGCCAGCAGCTTGGTGGGTGATGAAGCTTTCTTT	CASSLVGDEAFF
TRBV10-3	.	TRBJ2-5	many	TGTGCCATCAGTGCGGGTGGCGGTTCCCAACTAGAGACCCAGTACTTC	CAISAGGGSQLETQYF
TRBV9	.	TRBJ2-1	many	TGTGCCAGCAGTAGAAACTCCTACAATGAGCAGTTCTTC	CASSRNSYNEQFF
TRBV7-9	.	TRBJ2-5	many	TGTGCCAGCAGCTCCGTGGGGGGAGCGTACGAAGAGACCCAGTACTTC	CASSSVGGAYEETQYF
TRBV6-1	.	TRBJ1-2	many	TGTGCCAGCAGTGAAGCGCAACCGGGCCCAGGATCATATGGCTACACCTTC	CASSEAQPGPGSYGYTF
TRBV9	.	TRBJ2-2	.	TGTGCCAGCAGCGTAGTCGGGGGAGGCGGGGAGCTGTTTTTT	CASSVVGGGGELFF
TRBV5-6	.	TRBJ2-1	many	TGTGCCAGCAGCTCACCCGGGACTGGCTACAATGAGCAGTTCTTC	CASSSPGTGYNEQFF
TRBV5-6	TRBD2	TRBJ2-7	many	TGTGCCAGCACCCCGGGAGGGGGATCCTACGAGCAGTACTTC	CASTPGGGSYEQYF
TRBV5-1	.	TRBJ2-1	many	TGCGCCAGCAGCGGGGGGGGCGGGAGTTTTAATGAGCAGTTCTTC	CASSGGGGSFNEQFF
TRBV29-1	TRBD2	TRBJ2-3	many	TGCAGCGTCGCTACTAGCGGGAGCACAGATACGCAGTATTTT	CSVATSGSTDTQYF
TRBV9	.	TRBJ2-5	many	TGTGCCAGCAGCGTAGGTGACTCGGTACAAGAGACCCAGTACTTC	CASSVGDSVQETQYF
TRBV7-9	.	TRBJ1-2	many	TGTGCCAGCAGCTTAGCCTCCAAGTTGGGGTATGGCTACACCTTC	CASSLASKLGYGYTF